A single sample gave rise to the 18 T cell receptor beta chains below, sequenced in a study of tumor and adjacent non-tumor tissue in lung cancer (dated by TCRdb to 2017 to 2018). RNA was isolated from bulk, unsorted tissue, and RNA quality was assessed with a NanoDrop ND-1000 and an Agilent 2100. Libraries were made using multiplex PCR. TCRdb names Illumina HiSeq 2500 as the instrument used. Following protocols modified from ARM-PCR, the researchers constructed TCRbeta libraries through three rounds of nested PCR with primers (Table S4). The public reads were quality trimmed at Q25 with fastp and then assembled into clones with MiXCR by TCRdb, keeping productive beta chains. Every entry covers one CDR3 protein and lists the most common genes and DNA from its rows. This sample has 60,000 to 90,000 distinct CDR3 sequences in its table, and around 74% of those were observed once. The biggest ten clones account for approximately 12% of the sample.

Sequences were obtained from lung tumor tissue. Source of these receptors: a woman between 45 and 65 years old with non-small cell lung cancer.

A note on this clonotype: The junction and the germline gene differ at one end; a read error may be behind it. The chain carries TRBV6-2 or TRBV6-3 and TRBJ1-4; D may be TRBD1 (6 bases). The CDR3 consists of 13 residues. Looked up from germline, CDR1 is MNHEY and CDR2 is SVGEGT. As DNA, the CDR3 is TGTGCCAGCAATTACGCCAGGGGTGAAAAAGTGTTTTTT. This gives the protein CASNYARGEKVFF.

As regards this clonotype: A junction boundary mismatches the germline segment, possibly from a read error. The chain carries TRBV5-1 and TRBJ2-6, with D hard to call. The germline gives CDR1 SGHRS, CDR2 YFSETQ. The CDR3 is 16 residues long. CDR3 bases: TGCACCAGCAGACCTGGACCCAGCTCTGGGGCCAACGTCCTGACTTTC. It yields the protein CTSRPGPSSGANVLTF.

The V gene is TRBV6-5, the J gene TRBJ1-2, with D possibly matching TRBD1 (5 bases). The germline gives CDR1 MNHEY, CDR2 SVGAGI. The CDR3 length is 15 residues. The CDR3 spells CVNSYAATVNYGYTF. In DNA, the CDR3 is TGTGTCAACAGTTACGCGGCGACAGTTAACTATGGCTACACCTTC.

On this clonotype: Sequence at one end of the junction differs from germline and may be a read error. This chain joins TRBV11-2 and TRBJ2-7; D gene ambiguous. The CDR3 extends over 15 amino acids. CDR1 and CDR2 from the germline V gene are SGHAT and FQNNGV. The CDR3 is CARSLRWGSSYEQYF. In nucleotides, the CDR3 is TGTGCCCGCAGCTTAAGGTGGGGAAGCTCCTACGAGCAGTACTTC.

In regard to this clonotype: This may stem from a read error, because a much larger clone lies one nucleotide away. The chain combines TRBV20-1 with TRBJ2-1; TRBD2 agrees at 8 bases. Germline lookup yields CDR1 DFQATT and CDR2 SNEGSKA (reference sequence). The CDR3 length is 14 residues. V lost 3 bases to trimming and J lost 10 bases; unmatched junction nucleotides: 11. CDR3 bases: TGCAGTGCTAGCGCGGGACTAGGAATCCAGGAGCAGTTCTTC. It yields the protein CSASAGLGIQEQFF.

This clonotype was seen only a few times. The junction shows a germline mismatch at one end, possibly a read error. The chain recombines TRBV11-1 with TRBJ2-1, with 15 positions matching TRBD2. The germline CDR1 and CDR2 sequences are SGHAT and FQDESV (reference sequence). This CDR3 comprises 14 residues. The CDR3 loop is CASNSGLAGGLQPF. In DNA form, the CDR3 reads TGTGCCAGCAACTCAGGACTAGCGGGAGGGTTGCAGCCCTTC. Full variable domain (rest looked up from reference TRBV11-1 and TRBJ2-1): EAEVAQSPRYKITEKSQAVAFWCDPISGHATLYWYRQILGQGPELLVQFQDESVVDDSQLPKDRFSAERLKGVDSTLKIQPAELGDSAMYLCASNSGLAGGLQPFGPGTRLTVL.

As for this clonotype: A read error may produce the germline difference seen at one junction end. The V gene is TRBV6-5, the J gene TRBJ2-1; 15 bases match TRBD2. Germline-derived CDR1 and CDR2 are MNHEY and SVGAGI. This CDR3 spans 17 amino acids. The chain's CDR3 is CANSYSIWGLAGGEQFF. As DNA, the CDR3 is TGTGCCAACAGTTACTCTATTTGGGGACTAGCGGGAGGTGAGCAGTTCTTC.

V gene TRBV4-1 combines with J gene TRBJ1-1; D possibly corresponds to TRBD1 (5 bases). Germline CDR1 MGHRA, CDR2 YSYEKL. There are 15 residues in the CDR3. V was trimmed by 4 bases and J by 1 base, leaving 13 bases between them. As DNA, the CDR3 is TGCGCCAGCAGCCCAGCAGGGATGACGAACACTGAAGCTTTCTTT. This sequence encodes CASSPAGMTNTEAFF.

This clonotype was counted between two and nine times. Possible read error: a much larger clone is one base away. CDR3 region: CASSFADGGTVEAFF. In DNA form, the CDR3 reads TGTGCCAGCAGCTTCGCGGACGGGGGAACGGTTGAAGCTTTCTTT. This chain connects TRBV5-4 to TRBJ1-1; TRBD1 might be the D (5 bases). Germline V gene data show CDR1 as SGHNT and CDR2 as YYREEE (reference sequence). The CDR3 covers 15 residues. V was shortened by 2 bases and J by 7 bases, with 18 bases between the two germline ends. The full variable domain, in which reference TRBV5-4 and TRBJ1-1 provide the parts outside the CDR3, is ETGVTQSPTHLIKTRGQQVTLRCSSQSGHNTVSWYQQALGQGPQFIFQYYREEENGRGNFPPRFSGLQFPNYSSELNVNALELDDSALYLCASSFADGGTVEAFFGQGTRLTVV.

The rearrangement links TRBV10-3 to TRBJ1-1; perhaps TRBD1 as D (5 bases). The length of the CDR3 is 13 residues. V lost 8 bases, J lost 9 bases, and 19 bases lay in between. Germline V gene data show CDR1 as ENHRY and CDR2 as SYGVKD. CDR3 DNA sequence: TGTGCCATCGATGTGGCAGGTGGGACTCAAGCTTTCTTT. Translated, it gives CAIDVAGGTQAFF.

This clonotype was picked up a small number of times. A much larger clone sits a single nucleotide away, making a read error possible. The chain couples TRBV20-1 to TRBJ2-2; 7 nucleotides match TRBD2. CDR3 length: 14 amino acids. The V gene end was trimmed by 7 bases and the J gene end by 4 bases; junction bases not matched to a gene: 9. CDR1 is DFQATT and CDR2 is SNEGSKA in the germline V gene (reference sequence). The CDR3 DNA sequence: TGCAGTGTTACGGGACTATCTCTCACCGGGGAGCTGTTTTTT. It codes for CSVTGLSLTGELFF.

Worth noting for this clonotype: One junction end does not reproduce the germline sequence, and a read error may be involved. J is TRBJ2-1 and V is TRBV11-2; D unresolved. The length of the CDR3 is 20 residues. Germline loops: CDR1 SGHAT, CDR2 FQNNGV. The CDR3 region has the DNA TGTGTCAGCAGCTTGTTCCGGTCTCTATCGAGATTAAGAACCTACAATGAGCAGTTCTTC. Its translation: CVSSLFRSLSRLRTYNEQFF.

This clonotype was picked up many times. The chain links TRBV12-3 or TRBV12-4 to TRBJ2-2, with TRBD2 matching 7 bases. The J segment lost 0 bases and the V segment lost 2 bases, leaving 9 bases of the junction unmatched. CDR3 length: 18 amino acids. Written as DNA, the CDR3 is TGTGCCAGCAGTTTATGGCTAGCGGAGTTCGCGAACACCGGGGAGCTGTTTTTT. Translation gives CASSLWLAEFANTGELFF.

Points on this clonotype: The CDR3 carries no conserved terminal phenylalanine or tryptophan, so it likely arises from a read error. No DNA is shown, since the ends of the CDR3 on it are uncertain; the CDR3 is the one TCRdb lists. The chain employs TRBV6-1 and TRBJ2-5; TRBD2, the table's D call, lacks a check against the DNA. The CDR3 is made up of 17 amino acids, end residues included. Per germline, CDR1 MNHNS and CDR2 SASEGT. The CDR3 loop reads CASSRSEAGGGQETQCS.

In regard to this clonotype: One end of the junction varies from germline; a read error may be responsible. V is TRBV14 and J is TRBJ2-7; a weak D match, TRBD1 (5 bases). The CDR3 consists of 15 residues. Germline loops: CDR1 SGHDN, CDR2 FVKESK. CDR3 residues: CTSSQDESTVYEQYF. In nucleotides, the CDR3 is TGTACCAGCAGCCAAGACGAATCGACAGTTTACGAACAGTACTTC.

CDR3 nucleotides: TGTGCCAGCAGCTTATGGGTCGGGACTAGCGGGAGGGCCGCGGCCTACGAGCAGTACTTC. Protein: CASSLWVGTSGRAAAYEQYF. The chain is built from TRBV7-9 and TRBJ2-7; TRBD2 agrees at 16 bases. The V and J ends lost 2 bases and 2 bases, in that order; junction bases with no gene match: 12. This CDR3 is 20 amino acids long. Per the germline V gene, CDR1 is SEHNR and CDR2 is FQNEAQ (reference sequence).

Concerning this clonotype itself: Germline and junction disagree at one end, which may indicate a read error. The CDR3 region has the DNA TGCGCCAGCTCAAAAGGCGGCACAGATACGGAGTACTTT. As protein: CASSKGGTDTEYF. This chain uses TRBV5-1 with TRBJ2-3; D is undetermined. The CDR3 runs to 13 residues. CDR1 and CDR2 (germline): SGHRS, YFSETQ.

Worth noting for this clonotype: One base away lies a much larger clone, so this may be a sequencing read error. The chain is built from TRBV20-1 and TRBJ2-1; 8 nucleotides agree with TRBD2. The germline V gene has CDR1 DFQATT and CDR2 SNEGSKA (reference sequence). The CDR3 runs to 15 residues. This chain's CDR3 is CGATTSVEPYNEQFF. In DNA form, the CDR3 reads TGCGGTGCTACGACTAGCGTTGAACCTTACAATGAGCAGTTCTTC.